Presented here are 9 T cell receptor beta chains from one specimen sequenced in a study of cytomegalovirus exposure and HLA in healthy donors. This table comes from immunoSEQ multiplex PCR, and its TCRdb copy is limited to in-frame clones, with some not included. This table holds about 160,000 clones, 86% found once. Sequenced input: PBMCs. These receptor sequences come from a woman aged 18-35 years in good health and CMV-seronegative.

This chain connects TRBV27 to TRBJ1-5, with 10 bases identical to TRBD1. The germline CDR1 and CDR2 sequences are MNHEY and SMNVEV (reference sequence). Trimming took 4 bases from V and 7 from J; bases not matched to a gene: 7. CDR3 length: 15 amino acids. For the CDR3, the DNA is TGTGCCAGCAGTTCCCGGGACAGGGGAGCCCAGCCCCAGCATTTT. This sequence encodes CASSSRDRGAQPQHF.

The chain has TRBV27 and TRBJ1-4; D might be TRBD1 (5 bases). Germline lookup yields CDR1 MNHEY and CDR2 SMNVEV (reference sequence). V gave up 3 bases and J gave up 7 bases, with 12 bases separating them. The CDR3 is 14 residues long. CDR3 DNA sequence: TGTGCCAGCAGTTTTACACAGGCGAGTGAAAAACTGTTTTTT. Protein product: CASSFTQASEKLFF.

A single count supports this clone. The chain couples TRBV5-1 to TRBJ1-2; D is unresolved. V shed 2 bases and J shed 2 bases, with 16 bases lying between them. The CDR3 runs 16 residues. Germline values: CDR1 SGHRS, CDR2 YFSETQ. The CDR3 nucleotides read TGCGCCAGCAGCTTTAATCAGCACAGAGGGAACTATGGCTACACCTTC. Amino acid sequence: CASSFNQHRGNYGYTF. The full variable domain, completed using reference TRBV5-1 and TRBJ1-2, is KAGVTQTPRYLIKTRGQQVTLSCSPISGHRSVSWYQQTPGQGLQFLFEYFSETQRNKGNFPGRFSGRQFSNSRSEMNVSTLELGDSALYLCASSFNQHRGNYGYTFGSGTRLTVV.

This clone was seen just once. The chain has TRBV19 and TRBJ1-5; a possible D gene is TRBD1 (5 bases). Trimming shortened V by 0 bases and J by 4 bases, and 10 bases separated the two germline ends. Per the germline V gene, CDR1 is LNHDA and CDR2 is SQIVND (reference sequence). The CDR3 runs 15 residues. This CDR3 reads CASSIDNRINQPQHF. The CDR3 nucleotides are TGTGCCAGTAGTATAGATAACAGGATTAATCAGCCCCAGCATTTT.

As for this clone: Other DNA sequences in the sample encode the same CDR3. CDR3 sequence reads: CASSESRDIYEQYF. CDR3 sequence (DNA): TGCGCCAGCAGTGAGTCTAGGGACATCTACGAGCAGTACTTC. The chain recombines TRBV10-1 with TRBJ2-7; the D gene is possibly TRBD1 (6 bases). The CDR3 runs 14 residues. Germline values: CDR1 WNHNN, CDR2 SYGVQD (reference sequence). Trimming stripped 0 bases from V and 3 bases from J, with 9 bases between.

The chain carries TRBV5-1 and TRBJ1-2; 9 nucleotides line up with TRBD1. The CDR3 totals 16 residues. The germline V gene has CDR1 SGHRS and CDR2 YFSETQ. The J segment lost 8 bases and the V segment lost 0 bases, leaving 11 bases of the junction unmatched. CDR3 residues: CASSLGPMDRGKGYTF. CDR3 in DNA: TGCGCCAGCAGCTTGGGGCCGATGGACAGGGGAAAGGGCTACACCTTC.

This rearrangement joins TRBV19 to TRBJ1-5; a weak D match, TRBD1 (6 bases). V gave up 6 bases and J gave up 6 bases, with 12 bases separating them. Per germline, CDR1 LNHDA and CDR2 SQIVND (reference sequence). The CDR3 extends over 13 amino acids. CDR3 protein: CASRGTSGQPQHF. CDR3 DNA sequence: TGTGCCAGTAGGGGGACATCGGGTCAGCCCCAGCATTTT.

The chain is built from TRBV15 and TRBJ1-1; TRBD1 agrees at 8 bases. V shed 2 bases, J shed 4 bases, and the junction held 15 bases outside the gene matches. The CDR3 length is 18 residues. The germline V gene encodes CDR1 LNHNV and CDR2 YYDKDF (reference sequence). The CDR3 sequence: CATSRLNFPDRVSTEAFF. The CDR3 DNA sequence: TGTGCCACCAGCAGACTCAATTTCCCGGACAGGGTGAGCACTGAAGCTTTCTTT.

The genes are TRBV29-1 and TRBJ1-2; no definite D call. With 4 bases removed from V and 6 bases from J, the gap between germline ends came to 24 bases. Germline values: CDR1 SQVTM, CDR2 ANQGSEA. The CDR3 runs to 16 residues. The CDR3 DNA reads TGCAGCGTTGGCGGTCCTGGGAGCTTAACCCCTAATGGCTACACCTTC. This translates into CSVGGPGSLTPNGYTF.